Reported below is one TCR beta chain. Its recognized antigen is unknown. No much larger clone is present one base from it, and per-base qualities are unavailable. TCR beta CDR3 regions were amplified from RNA transcripts for repertoire sequencing. The first round of RT-PCR was done with HTBI primers and the Qiagen OneStep RT-PCR kit, and was followed by a second round of multiplex PCR, then size selection and purification. Libraries were sequenced paired-end with 100 bp reads on an Illumina HiSeq2000. The authors processed their data as follows. SOAPnuke was used to process the reads, removing any read that contained adapters or uncalled bases, had a mean Phred below 15, or lacked an exact match to the constant primer or identifier. COPE v1.2.5 was used to merge the high-quality paired reads. Each unique nucleotide sequence was defined as a clonotype, and clonotypes were aligned to IMGT TRB V, D and J references with MiTCR v1.1. Analysis was restricted to V-J combinations with a frequency above 0.0001, which covered roughly 99% of repertoires. For each V-J combination, a TCR clonal expansion and chaos score was defined as F50 clonal expansion divided by the chaos observed in the TCRdist matrix. Welch's t-statistics and random forest were used to narrow the features down to 13 V-J combinations, which were then fed into a naive Bayes classifier. The Morisita-Horn index was used to measure how similar the thyroid and blood repertoires were. Starting from the raw public reads, TCRdb applied fastp trimming at Q25, assembled clones with MiXCR and retained in-frame beta chains. Entries that share a CDR3 protein sequence are merged under the most common genes and DNA. These V and J calls rely on TCRdb rather than the paper's analysis. The sample data list approximately 160,000 distinct CDR3 sequences, and under 45% of these were observed just once. The ten most abundant clones make up about 8.2% of the sample.

Ophthalmopathy patients were characterized by moderately to severely active disease, a Clinical Activity Score of at least 3, a NOSPECS grade of at least 4, and a disease duration under 3 months. Patients were excluded if they had other autoimmune diseases, uncontrolled infections, pregnancy or lactation. Diagnosis relied on clinical symptoms, serum thyroxine, TRAb, thyroid ultrasound and orbital computed tomography. PBMCs were isolated from approximately 10 ml of fresh peripheral blood by Ficoll-Paque density gradient centrifugation. Total RNA was extracted using Trizol reagent, and RNA quality was checked on an Agilent 2100 Bioanalyzer. The germline V and J ends show losses of 8 bases and 3 bases respectively, and no gene match explains 6 bases of the junction. The germline V gene supplies CDR1 SQVTM and CDR2 ANQGSEA. CDR3 length: 12 amino acids, cysteine to phenylalanine. Here the CDR3 DNA is all that survives: 36 bases in frame from base 1.

The sample belongs to a study of Graves' ophthalmopathy and Graves' hyperthyroidism (dated by TCRdb to the late 2010s). Background for the entire study: Peripheral blood was collected at initial diagnosis, prior to any treatment. To explore V-J signatures that separate ophthalmopathy from hyperthyroidism, a discovery set of approximately 100 patients was enrolled, consisting of approximately 44 with ophthalmopathy and some 59 with stable hyperthyroidism. In over five hyperthyroidism patients, the T-cell repertoires found in thyroid tissue were compared with those found in blood. TCR beta repertoire signatures were used to distinguish Graves' ophthalmopathy from Graves' hyperthyroidism and to predict progression to ophthalmopathy. Following sampling, methimazole starting at 30 mg daily was administered to hyperthyroidism patients, and high-dose intravenous methylprednisolone was administered to ophthalmopathy patients. In total, around 140 blood samples were TCR-sequenced: 40 to 45 ophthalmopathy, over 70 hyperthyroidism and some 17 hyperthyroidism-to-ophthalmopathy patients. The approximately 97 discovery patients were randomly divided into training and test sets at a 7:3 ratio. The independent validation cohort included about 19 hyperthyroidism patients plus 17 patients who later progressed from hyperthyroidism to ophthalmopathy.

What the study reported, not specific to this receptor: No statistical method was used to predetermine the sample size, and group allocation was not hidden from the investigators. Ophthalmopathy was separated from stable hyperthyroidism by the 13-signature model with 85% to 90% sensitivity and less than 82% specificity in cross-validation and with 80%/75% in the test set. Most expanded thyroid clonotypes with frequency above 0.001 were also detected in blood, suggesting blood repertoires may reflect the thyroid immune response. In validation, the model predicted ophthalmopathy progression with 55% to 71% sensitivity and roughly 78% specificity; 12 predicted patients were CT-confirmed with GO in a median of around 6 months.

The V and J segments used are TRBV29-1 and TRBJ1-1; 7 bases in between match TRBD1. Sequencing input: peripheral blood. The TCR was taken from a man under 40 with Graves' ophthalmopathy. Donor details come from another sample of the same person, matched by shared clones. The CDR3 sequence is CSSMTGYTEAFF. The sequenced DNA: TGCAGCTCAATGACAGGGTACACTGAAGCTTTCTTT.